This T cell receptor beta chain is from a study of blood T cell repertoires in COVID-19. Background on the study: Material from acute and convalescent COVID-19 was sourced from the United States, Italy and Spain.

Per the original data handling: Estimates of nucleated cell counts were drawn from the amplification of reference gene primers. TCRdb keeps only in-frame clones here, not all; method: immunoSEQ multiplex PCR. That table supplies the V and J calls and clone size; D and trimming were determined from the DNA. The sample consists of roughly 140,000 clones, roughly 85% of them appearing once. This clone was seen a handful of times. Seattle cases were enrolled at active infection and followed longitudinally. This CDR3 contains 14 residues. Germline CDR1 reads PRHDT; CDR2 reads FYEKMQ (reference sequence). V shed 0 bases and J shed 2 bases, with 7 bases lying between them.

The rearrangement links TRBV13 to TRBJ1-1, with D hard to call. The TCR originated in a woman aged 55-69 years with COVID-19, enrolled during active disease. The material sequenced was peripheral blood. CDR3 residues: CASSLGPVNTEAFF. The CDR3 DNA is TGTGCCAGCAGCTTAGGCCCGGTAAACACTGAAGCTTTCTTT. The entire variable domain, with the rest obtained from reference TRBV13 and TRBJ1-1, is as follows: AAGVIQSPRHLIKEKRETATLKCYPIPRHDTVYWYQQGPGQDPQFLISFYEKMQSDKGSIPDRFSAQQFSDYHSELNMSSLELGDSALYFCASSLGPVNTEAFFGQGTRLTVV.